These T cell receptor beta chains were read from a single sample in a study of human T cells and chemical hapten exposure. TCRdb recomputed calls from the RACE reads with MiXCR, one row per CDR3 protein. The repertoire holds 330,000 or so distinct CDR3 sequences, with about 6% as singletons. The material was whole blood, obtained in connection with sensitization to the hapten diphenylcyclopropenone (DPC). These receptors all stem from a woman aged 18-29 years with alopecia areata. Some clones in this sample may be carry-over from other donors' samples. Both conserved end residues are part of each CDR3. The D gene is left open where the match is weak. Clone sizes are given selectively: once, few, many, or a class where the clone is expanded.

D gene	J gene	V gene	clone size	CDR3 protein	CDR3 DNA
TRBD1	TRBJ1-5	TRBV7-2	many	CASSWDRGYQPQHF	TGTGCCAGCAGTTGGGACAGGGGGTATCAGCCCCAGCATTTT
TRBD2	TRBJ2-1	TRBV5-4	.	CASSLPGLAPTNEQFF	TGTGCCAGCAGCTTACCGGGACTAGCGCCCACCAATGAGCAGTTCTTC
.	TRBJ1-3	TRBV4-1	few	CASSQGHGEGSGNTIYF	TGCGCCAGCAGCCAAGGGCACGGAGAGGGCTCTGGAAACACCATATATTTT
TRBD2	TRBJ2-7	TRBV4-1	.	CASSQDPGRAYEQYF	TGCGCCAGCAGCCAAGATCCGGGGAGGGCCTACGAGCAGTACTTC
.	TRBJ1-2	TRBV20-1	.	CSATPSPDRGGYTF	TGCAGTGCTACTCCCTCGCCCGATAGGGGAGGCTACACCTTC
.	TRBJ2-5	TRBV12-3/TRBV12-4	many	CASSLPRTQETQYF	TGTGCCAGCAGTTTACCCAGGACCCAAGAGACCCAGTACTTC
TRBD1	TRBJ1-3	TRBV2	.	CASRGQITGNTIYF	TGTGCCAGCAGGGGACAGATAACAGGAAACACCATATATTTT
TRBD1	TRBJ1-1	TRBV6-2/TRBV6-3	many	CASSGFDRGEAFF	TGTGCCAGCAGCGGGTTCGACAGGGGCGAAGCTTTCTTT
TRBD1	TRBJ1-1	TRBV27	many	CASSSGGGGGLNTEAFF	TGTGCCAGCAGTTCTGGAGGAGGGGGCGGATTGAACACTGAAGCTTTCTTT
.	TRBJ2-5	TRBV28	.	CASALFTGNQETQYF	TGTGCCAGCGCTCTATTCACAGGGAACCAAGAGACCCAGTACTTC
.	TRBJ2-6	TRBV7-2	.	CASIPAGISGANVLTF	TGTGCCAGCATCCCGGCAGGGATCTCTGGGGCCAACGTCCTGACTTTC
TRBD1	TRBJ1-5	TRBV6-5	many	CASSGTGGANQPQHF	TGTGCCAGCAGCGGGACAGGGGGGGCCAATCAGCCCCAGCATTTT
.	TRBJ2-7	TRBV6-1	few	CASSGNNRVYEQYF	TGTGCCAGCAGTGGAAATAACAGGGTATACGAGCAGTACTTC
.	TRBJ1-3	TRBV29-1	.	CSVAHSGNTIYF	TGCAGCGTTGCACACTCTGGAAACACCATATATTTT
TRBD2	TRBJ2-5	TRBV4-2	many	CASSQEGGGAQYF	TGTGCCAGCAGCCAAGAGGGGGGAGGGGCCCAGTACTTC
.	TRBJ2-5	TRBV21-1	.	CASSKGQRLETQYF	TGTGCCAGCAGCAAAGGTCAGCGATTAGAGACCCAGTACTTC
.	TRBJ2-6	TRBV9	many	CASSAQTGANVLTF	TGTGCCAGCAGCGCCCAGACAGGGGCCAACGTCCTGACTTTC
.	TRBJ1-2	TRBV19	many	CASTPGLTKGYTF	TGTGCCAGTACCCCAGGACTAACTAAAGGCTACACCTTC
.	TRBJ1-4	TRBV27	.	CASGPGSNEKLFF	TGTGCCAGCGGGCCGGGCAGTAATGAAAAACTGTTTTTT
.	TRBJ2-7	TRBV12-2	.	CASRPVAGGDLYEQYF	TGTGCAAGTCGCCCCGTAGCGGGGGGCGATCTCTACGAGCAGTACTTC
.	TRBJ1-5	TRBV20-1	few	CSARGGGSQPQHF	TGCAGTGCTAGAGGAGGGGGAAGCCAGCCCCAGCATTTT
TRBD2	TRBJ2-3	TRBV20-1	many	CSARDQRGPDTQYF	TGCAGTGCTAGAGATCAGCGGGGGCCAGATACGCAGTATTTT
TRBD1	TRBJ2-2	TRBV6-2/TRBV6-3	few	CASRTGGNTGELFF	TGTGCCAGCAGGACAGGGGGGAACACCGGGGAGCTGTTTTTT
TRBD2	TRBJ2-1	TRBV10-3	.	CAISGLSGANKDEQFF	TGTGCCATCAGTGGGCTTAGCGGGGCAAATAAAGATGAGCAGTTCTTC
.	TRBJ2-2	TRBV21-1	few	CASSIYRNTGELFF	TGTGCCAGCAGCATATACAGAAACACCGGGGAGCTGTTTTTT
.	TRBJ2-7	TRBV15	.	CATSRDRGLAEQYF	TGTGCCACCAGCAGAGATCGGGGGCTAGCGGAGCAGTACTTC
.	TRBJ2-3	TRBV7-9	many	CASSFAGPSTDTQYF	TGTGCCAGCAGCTTCGCAGGACCTAGCACAGATACGCAGTATTTT
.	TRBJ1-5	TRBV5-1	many	CASSWGGDSNQPQHF	TGCGCCAGCAGCTGGGGCGGGGACAGCAATCAGCCCCAGCATTTT
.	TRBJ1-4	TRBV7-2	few	CASSLRDVGLNEKLFF	TGTGCCAGCAGCCTCCGGGACGTCGGCCTTAATGAAAAACTGTTTTTT
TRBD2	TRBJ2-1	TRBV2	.	CASSESGEAGREQFF	TGTGCCAGCAGTGAGAGCGGGGAGGCCGGGAGGGAGCAGTTCTTC
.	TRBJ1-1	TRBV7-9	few	CASSLLVSGKAEAFF	TGTGCCAGCAGCTTATTGGTCAGTGGTAAGGCTGAAGCTTTCTTT
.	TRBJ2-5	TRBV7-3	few	CASSLAGVGTQYF	TGTGCCAGCAGCTTAGCAGGGGTCGGGACCCAGTACTTC
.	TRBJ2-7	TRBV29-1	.	CSVLSSGSYEQYF	TGCAGCGTCTTGAGTTCCGGTTCCTACGAGCAGTACTTC
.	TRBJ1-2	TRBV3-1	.	CASTDTLGGGANYGYTF	TGTGCCAGCACCGATACCTTGGGGGGAGGTGCCAACTATGGCTACACCTTC
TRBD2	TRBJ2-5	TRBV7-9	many	CASSLVTSGQETQYF	TGTGCCAGCAGCTTAGTGACTAGCGGGCAAGAGACCCAGTACTTC
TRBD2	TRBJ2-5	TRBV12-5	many	CASGLVRPSGGQETQYF	TGTGCTAGTGGTTTGGTACGGCCTAGCGGGGGCCAAGAGACCCAGTACTTC
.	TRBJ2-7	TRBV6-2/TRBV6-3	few	CARHVAGRTAEQYF	TGTGCCCGGCACGTCGCGGGACGCACGGCCGAGCAGTACTTC
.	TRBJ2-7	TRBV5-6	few	CASSHSDRYEQYF	TGTGCCAGCAGCCACAGTGACAGATACGAGCAGTACTTC
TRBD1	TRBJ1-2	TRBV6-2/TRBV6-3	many	CASSYYNTRQGHYGYTF	TGTGCCAGCAGTTACTATAACACCCGACAGGGTCACTATGGCTACACCTTC
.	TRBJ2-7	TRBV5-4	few	CASSWGRTYEQYF	TGTGCCAGCAGCTGGGGGAGGACCTACGAGCAGTACTTC
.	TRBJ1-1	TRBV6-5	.	CASSIGSTEAFF	TGTGCCAGCAGTATAGGGAGCACTGAAGCTTTCTTT
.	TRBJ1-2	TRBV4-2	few	CASSQGVLDGYTF	TGTGCCAGCAGCCAAGGGGTCTTGGATGGCTACACCTTC
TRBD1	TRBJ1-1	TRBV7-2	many	CASSSGQGWWTEAFF	TGTGCCAGCAGCTCCGGACAGGGGTGGTGGACTGAAGCTTTCTTT
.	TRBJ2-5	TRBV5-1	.	CASSTGTAQETQYF	TGCGCCAGCAGCACCGGGACGGCCCAAGAGACCCAGTACTTC
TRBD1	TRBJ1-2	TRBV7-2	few	CASSSDRGYGYTF	TGTGCCAGCAGCTCGGACAGGGGCTATGGCTACACCTTC
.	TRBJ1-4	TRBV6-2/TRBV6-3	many	CASSSRHEKLFF	TGTGCCAGCAGTTCAAGACATGAAAAACTGTTTTTT
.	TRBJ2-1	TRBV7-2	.	CASSSAAYNEQFF	TGTGCCAGCAGCTCAGCAGCGTACAATGAGCAGTTCTTC
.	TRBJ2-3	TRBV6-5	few	CASRPGTSTGTDTQYF	TGTGCCAGCAGACCCGGGACATCCACAGGCACAGATACGCAGTATTTT
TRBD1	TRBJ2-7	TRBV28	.	CASSRDSPYEQYF	TGTGCCAGCAGTCGGGACAGTCCTTACGAGCAGTACTTC
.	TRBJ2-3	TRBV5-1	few	CASSLASQERGDTQYF	TGCGCCAGCAGCTTGGCGTCGCAGGAGAGAGGAGATACGCAGTATTTT
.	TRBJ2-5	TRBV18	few	CASSKETQYF	TGTGCCAGCTCAAAAGAGACCCAGTACTTC
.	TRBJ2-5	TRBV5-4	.	CASSAPQETQYF	TGTGCCAGCAGCGCGCCCCAAGAGACCCAGTACTTC
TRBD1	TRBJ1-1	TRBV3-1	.	CASSLPRGREAFF	TGTGCCAGCAGCCTTCCGAGGGGGCGTGAAGCTTTCTTT
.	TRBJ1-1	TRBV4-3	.	CASSQQLWYTEAFF	TGCGCCAGCAGCCAACAGCTCTGGTACACTGAAGCTTTCTTT
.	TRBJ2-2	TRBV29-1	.	CSVEGGTGELFF	TGCAGCGTTGAAGGAGGCACCGGGGAGCTGTTTTTT